The following is a T cell receptor (beta chain) sequence with its context. This sample stems from a study of shared clonotypes between healthy human individuals. Trimming stripped 8 bases from V and 7 bases from J, with 18 bases between. The length of the CDR3 is 14 residues. Germline loops: CDR1 KGHSH, CDR2 LQKENI. Profiling relied on immunoSEQ multiplex PCR, and the TCRdb table lists in-frame clones only, not all of them. The sample lists 2,100,000 or so clones, approximately 95% occurring once. This chain links TRBV18 with TRBJ2-1; either TRBD1 or TRBD2 may supply D (5 bases each). The receptor's source is a man between 18 and 29 years old in good health. The source material was naive CD4+ T cells sorted from blood. The subset here: CD45RA+ positively selected. The CDR3 reads CASEEPGPLNEQFF. In DNA, the CDR3 is TGTGCCAGCGAAGAACCGGGACCATTGAATGAGCAGTTCTTC.